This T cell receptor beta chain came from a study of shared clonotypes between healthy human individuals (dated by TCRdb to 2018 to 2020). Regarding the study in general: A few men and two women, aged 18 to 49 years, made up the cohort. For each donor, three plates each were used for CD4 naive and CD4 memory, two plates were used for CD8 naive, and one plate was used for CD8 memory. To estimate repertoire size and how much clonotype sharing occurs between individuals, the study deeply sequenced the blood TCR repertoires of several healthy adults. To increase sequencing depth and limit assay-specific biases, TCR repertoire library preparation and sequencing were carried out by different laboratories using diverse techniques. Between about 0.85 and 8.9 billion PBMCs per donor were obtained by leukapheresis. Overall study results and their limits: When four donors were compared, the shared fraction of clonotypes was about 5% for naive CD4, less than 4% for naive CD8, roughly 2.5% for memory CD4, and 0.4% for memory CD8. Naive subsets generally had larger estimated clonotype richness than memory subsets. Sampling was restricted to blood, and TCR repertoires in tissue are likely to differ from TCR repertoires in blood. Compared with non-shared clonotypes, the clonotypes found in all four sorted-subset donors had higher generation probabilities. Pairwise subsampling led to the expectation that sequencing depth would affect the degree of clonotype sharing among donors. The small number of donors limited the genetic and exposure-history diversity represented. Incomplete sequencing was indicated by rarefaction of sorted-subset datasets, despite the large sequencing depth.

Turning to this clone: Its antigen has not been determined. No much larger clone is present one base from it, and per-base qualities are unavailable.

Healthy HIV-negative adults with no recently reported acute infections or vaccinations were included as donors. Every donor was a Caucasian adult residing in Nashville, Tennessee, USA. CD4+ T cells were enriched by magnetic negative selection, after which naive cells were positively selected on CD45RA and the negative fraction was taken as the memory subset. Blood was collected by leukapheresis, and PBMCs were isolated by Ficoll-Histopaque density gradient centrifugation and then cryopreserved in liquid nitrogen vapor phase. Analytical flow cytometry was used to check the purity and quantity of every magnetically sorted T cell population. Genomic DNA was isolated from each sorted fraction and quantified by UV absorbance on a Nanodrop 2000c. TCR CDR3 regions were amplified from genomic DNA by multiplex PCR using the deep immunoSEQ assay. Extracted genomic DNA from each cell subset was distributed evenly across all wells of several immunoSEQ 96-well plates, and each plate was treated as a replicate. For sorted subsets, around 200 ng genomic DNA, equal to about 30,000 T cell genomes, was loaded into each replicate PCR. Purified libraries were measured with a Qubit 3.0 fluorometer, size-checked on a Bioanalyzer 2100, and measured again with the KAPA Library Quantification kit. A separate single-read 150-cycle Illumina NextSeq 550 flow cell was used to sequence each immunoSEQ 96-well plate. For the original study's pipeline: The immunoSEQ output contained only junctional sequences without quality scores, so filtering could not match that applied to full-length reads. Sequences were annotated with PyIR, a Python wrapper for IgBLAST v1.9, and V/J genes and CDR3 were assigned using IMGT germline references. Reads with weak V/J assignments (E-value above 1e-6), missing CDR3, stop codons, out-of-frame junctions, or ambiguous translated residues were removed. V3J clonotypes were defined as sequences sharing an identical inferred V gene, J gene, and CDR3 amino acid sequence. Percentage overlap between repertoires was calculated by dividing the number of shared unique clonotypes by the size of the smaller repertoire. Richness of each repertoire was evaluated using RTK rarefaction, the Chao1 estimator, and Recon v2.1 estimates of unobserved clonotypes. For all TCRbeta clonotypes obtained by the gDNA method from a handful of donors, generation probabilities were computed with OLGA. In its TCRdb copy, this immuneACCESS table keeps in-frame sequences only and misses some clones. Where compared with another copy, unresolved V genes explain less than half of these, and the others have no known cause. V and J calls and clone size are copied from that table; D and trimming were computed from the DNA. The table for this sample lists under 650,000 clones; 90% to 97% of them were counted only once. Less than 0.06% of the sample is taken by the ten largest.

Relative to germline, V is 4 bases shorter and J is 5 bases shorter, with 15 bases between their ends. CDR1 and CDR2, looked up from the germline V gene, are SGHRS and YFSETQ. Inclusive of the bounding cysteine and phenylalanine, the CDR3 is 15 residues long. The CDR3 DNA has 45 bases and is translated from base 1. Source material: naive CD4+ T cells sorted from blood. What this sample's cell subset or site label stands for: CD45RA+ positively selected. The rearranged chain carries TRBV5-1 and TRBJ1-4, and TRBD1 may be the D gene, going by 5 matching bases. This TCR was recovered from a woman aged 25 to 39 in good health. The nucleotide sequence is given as TGCGCCAGCAGCCGGGAAGGGGCCAACAATGAAAAACTGTTTTTT. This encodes CASSREGANNEKLFF.